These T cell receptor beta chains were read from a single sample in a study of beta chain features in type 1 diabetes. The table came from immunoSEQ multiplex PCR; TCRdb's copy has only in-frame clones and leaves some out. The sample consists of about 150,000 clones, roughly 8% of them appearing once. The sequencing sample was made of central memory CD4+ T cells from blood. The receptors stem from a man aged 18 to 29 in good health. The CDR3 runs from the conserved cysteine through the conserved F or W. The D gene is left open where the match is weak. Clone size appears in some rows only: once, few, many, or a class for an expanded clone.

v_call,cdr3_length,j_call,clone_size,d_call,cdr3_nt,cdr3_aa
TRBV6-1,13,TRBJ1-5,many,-,TGTGCCAGCATAGAGAACGGCAATCAGCCCCAGCATTTT,CASIENGNQPQHF
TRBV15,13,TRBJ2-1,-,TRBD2,TGTGCCACCAGCAGGAGGGAGGGGAATGAGCAGTTCTTC,CATSRREGNEQFF
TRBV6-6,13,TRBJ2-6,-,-,TGTGCCAGCGATCTTGCGGGGGCCAACGTCCTGACTTTC,CASDLAGANVLTF
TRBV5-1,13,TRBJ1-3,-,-,TGCGCCAGCAGCTTGGGGCAGGGAAACACCATATATTTT,CASSLGQGNTIYF
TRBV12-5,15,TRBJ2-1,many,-,TGTGCTAGTGGTTTGCAGCAGGGAAGACACAATGAGCAGTTCTTC,CASGLQQGRHNEQFF
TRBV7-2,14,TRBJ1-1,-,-,TGTGCCAGCAGCTTGGATCCCGGGTCGAGGGAAGCTTTCTTT,CASSLDPGSREAFF
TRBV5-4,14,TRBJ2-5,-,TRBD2,TGTGCCAGCAGCACGCACGGGAGGGCAGAGACCCAGTACTTC,CASSTHGRAETQYF
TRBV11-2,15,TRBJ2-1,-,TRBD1,TGTGCCAGCAGCTTTAGGGGGCTCCCCTACAATGAGCAGTTCTTC,CASSFRGLPYNEQFF
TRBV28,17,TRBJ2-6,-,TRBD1,TGTGCCAGCAGCCGGGACAGGGGAACTTCAGGGGCCAACGTCCTGACTTTC,CASSRDRGTSGANVLTF
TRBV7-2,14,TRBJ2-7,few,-,TGTGCCAGCCAAAGCGGGTACGCCTCCTACGAGCAGTACTTC,CASQSGYASYEQYF
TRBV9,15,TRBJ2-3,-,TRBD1,TGTGCCAGCAGCGTGGGACAGGGGAACACAGATACGCAGTATTTT,CASSVGQGNTDTQYF
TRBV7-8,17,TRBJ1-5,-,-,TGTGCCAGCAGCTTAGAACAGACAGGATATAGCAATCAGCCCCAGCATTTT,CASSLEQTGYSNQPQHF
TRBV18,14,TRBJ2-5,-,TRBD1,TGTGCCAGCTCGCCTCAGGGGGCAGGGGAGACCCAGTACTTC,CASSPQGAGETQYF
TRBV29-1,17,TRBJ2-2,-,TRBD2,TGCAGCGTCAGACTAGCGGGGGGACCACTTAACACCGGGGAGCTGTTTTTT,CSVRLAGGPLNTGELFF
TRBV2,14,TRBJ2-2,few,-,TGTGCCAGCAACCCGAGAACGGGGGTCGGGGAGCTGTTTTTT,CASNPRTGVGELFF
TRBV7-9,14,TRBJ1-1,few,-,TGTGCCAGCAGCCGCCTAGAAGGAAACACTGAAGCTTTCTTT,CASSRLEGNTEAFF